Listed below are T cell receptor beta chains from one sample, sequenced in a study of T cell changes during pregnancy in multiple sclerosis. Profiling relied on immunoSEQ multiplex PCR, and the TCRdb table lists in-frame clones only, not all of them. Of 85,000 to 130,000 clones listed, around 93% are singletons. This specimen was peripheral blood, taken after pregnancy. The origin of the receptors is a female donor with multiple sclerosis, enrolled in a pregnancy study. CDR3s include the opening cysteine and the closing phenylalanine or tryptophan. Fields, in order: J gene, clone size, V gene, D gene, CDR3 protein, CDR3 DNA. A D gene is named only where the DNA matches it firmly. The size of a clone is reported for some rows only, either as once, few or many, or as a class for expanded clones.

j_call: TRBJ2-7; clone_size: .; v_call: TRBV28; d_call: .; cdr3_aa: CASSLVTGQYYYEQYF; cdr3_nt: TGTGCCAGCAGTTTGGTCACAGGACAGTACTACTACGAGCAGTACTTC
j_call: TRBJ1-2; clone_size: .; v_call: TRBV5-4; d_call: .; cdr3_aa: CASSLRRPGRANYGYTF; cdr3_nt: TGTGCCAGCAGCCTTCGACGCCCAGGGAGGGCTAACTATGGCTACACCTTC
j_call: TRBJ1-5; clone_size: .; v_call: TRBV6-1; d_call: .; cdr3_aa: CASSEWGVVLNQPQHF; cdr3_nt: TGTGCCAGCAGTGAATGGGGGGTGGTCCTGAATCAGCCCCAGCATTTT
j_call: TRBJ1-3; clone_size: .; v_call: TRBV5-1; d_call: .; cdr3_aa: CASSLDIGNTIYF; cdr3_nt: TGCGCCAGCAGCTTGGACATTGGAAACACCATATATTTT
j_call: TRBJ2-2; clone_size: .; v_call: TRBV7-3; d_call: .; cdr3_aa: CASSRGGADGELFF; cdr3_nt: TGTGCCAGCAGCCGTGGAGGGGCGGACGGGGAGCTGTTTTTT
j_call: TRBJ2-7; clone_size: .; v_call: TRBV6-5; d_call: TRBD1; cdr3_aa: CASSRDRTYEQYF; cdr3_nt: TGTGCCAGCAGTAGGGACAGGACCTACGAGCAGTACTTC
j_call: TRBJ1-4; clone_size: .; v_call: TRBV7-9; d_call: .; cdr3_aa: CASSLSQGRPLNEKLFF; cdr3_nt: TGTGCCAGCAGCTTATCCCAGGGCCGTCCTCTTAATGAAAAACTGTTTTTT
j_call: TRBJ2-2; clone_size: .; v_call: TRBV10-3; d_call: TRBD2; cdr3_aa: CAISESRTSGVNTGELFF; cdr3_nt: TGTGCCATCAGTGAGTCGAGGACTAGCGGGGTGAACACCGGGGAGCTGTTTTTT
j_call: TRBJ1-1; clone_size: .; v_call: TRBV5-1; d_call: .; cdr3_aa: CASSARDTNTEAFF; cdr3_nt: TGCGCCAGCAGCGCACGGGACACGAACACTGAAGCTTTCTTT
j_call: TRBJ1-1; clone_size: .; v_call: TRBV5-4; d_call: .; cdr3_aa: CASSLQVGMNTEAFF; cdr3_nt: TGTGCCAGCAGCTTACAGGTTGGCATGAACACTGAAGCTTTCTTT
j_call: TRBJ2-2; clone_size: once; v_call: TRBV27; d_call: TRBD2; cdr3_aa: CASTPREGRGELFF; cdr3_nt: TGTGCCAGCACCCCGCGGGAGGGCCGCGGGGAGCTGTTTTTT
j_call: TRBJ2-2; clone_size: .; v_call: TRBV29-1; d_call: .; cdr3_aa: CSVEDSGFGELFF; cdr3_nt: TGCAGCGTTGAAGATTCGGGTTTCGGGGAGCTGTTTTTT
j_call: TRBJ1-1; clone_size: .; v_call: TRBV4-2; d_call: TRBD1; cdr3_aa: CASSPVPGQENTEAFF; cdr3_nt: TGTGCCAGCAGCCCAGTTCCGGGACAGGAGAACACTGAAGCTTTCTTT
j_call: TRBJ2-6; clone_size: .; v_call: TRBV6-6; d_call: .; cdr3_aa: CASSLEGSGANVLTF; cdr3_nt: TGTGCCAGCAGTCTGGAGGGCTCTGGGGCCAACGTCCTGACTTTC
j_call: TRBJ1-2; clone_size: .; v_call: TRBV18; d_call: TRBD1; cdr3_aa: CASSPPLTGGYYGYTF; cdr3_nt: TGTGCCAGCTCACCACCGCTAACAGGGGGGTACTATGGCTACACCTTC
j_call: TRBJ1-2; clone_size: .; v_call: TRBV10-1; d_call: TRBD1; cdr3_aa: CASTDTGADYGYTF; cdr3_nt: TGCGCCAGCACCGACACAGGGGCGGACTATGGCTACACCTTC